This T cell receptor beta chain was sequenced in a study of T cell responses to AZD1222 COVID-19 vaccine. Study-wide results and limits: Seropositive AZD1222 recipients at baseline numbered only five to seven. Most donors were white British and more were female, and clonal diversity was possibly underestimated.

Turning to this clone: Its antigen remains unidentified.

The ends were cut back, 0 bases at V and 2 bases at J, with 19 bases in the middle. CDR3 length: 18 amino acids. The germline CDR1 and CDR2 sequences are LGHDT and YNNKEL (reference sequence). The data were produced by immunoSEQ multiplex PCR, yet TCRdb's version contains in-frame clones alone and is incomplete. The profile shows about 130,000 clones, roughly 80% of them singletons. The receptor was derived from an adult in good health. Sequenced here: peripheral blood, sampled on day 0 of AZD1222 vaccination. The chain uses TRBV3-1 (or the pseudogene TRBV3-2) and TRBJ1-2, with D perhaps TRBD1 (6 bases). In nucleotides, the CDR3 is TGTGCCAGCAGCCAAGATCGTCAGGGGCGAACCTTAAACTATGGCTACACCTTC. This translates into CASSQDRQGRTLNYGYTF.